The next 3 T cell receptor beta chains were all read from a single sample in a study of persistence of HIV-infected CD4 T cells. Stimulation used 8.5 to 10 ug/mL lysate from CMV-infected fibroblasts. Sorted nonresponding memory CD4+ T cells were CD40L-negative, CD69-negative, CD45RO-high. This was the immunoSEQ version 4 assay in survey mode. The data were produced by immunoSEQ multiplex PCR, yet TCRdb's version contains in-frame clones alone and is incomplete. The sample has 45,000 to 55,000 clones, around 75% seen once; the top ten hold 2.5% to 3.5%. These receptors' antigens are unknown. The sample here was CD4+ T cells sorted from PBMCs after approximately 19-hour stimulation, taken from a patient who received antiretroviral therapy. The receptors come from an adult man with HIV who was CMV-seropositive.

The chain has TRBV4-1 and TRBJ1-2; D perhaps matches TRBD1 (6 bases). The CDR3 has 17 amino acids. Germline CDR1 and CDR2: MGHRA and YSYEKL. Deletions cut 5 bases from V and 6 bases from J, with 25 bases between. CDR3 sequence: CASSNQPTGFAGDGYTF. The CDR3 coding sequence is TGCGCCAGCAGCAACCAACCCACAGGGTTTGCGGGCGATGGCTACACCTTC.

This CDR3 is CSASGQPIYGYTF. The CDR3 DNA reads as TGCAGTGCTAGTGGACAGCCGATCTATGGCTACACCTTC. The chain employs TRBV20-1 and TRBJ1-2; TRBD1 is a possible D gene (6 bases). The germline gives CDR1 DFQATT, CDR2 SNEGSKA (reference sequence). The CDR3 runs to 13 residues. Trimming shortened V by 3 bases and J by 4 bases, and 12 bases separated the two germline ends.

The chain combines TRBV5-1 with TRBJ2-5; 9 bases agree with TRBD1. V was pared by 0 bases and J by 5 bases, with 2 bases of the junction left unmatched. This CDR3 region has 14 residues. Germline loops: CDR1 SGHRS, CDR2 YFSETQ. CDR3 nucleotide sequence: TGCGCCAGCAGCTTGGAGACAGGGGGGGAGACCCAGTACTTC. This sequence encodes CASSLETGGETQYF.